This T cell receptor beta chain was sequenced during a study of shared clonotypes between healthy human individuals. The study's findings and limits: Lower generation probabilities were found for non-shared clonotypes than for those shared by all four donors. Enrolling few donors narrowed the genetic and exposure-history diversity that was represented. Between a few donors, naive CD4 clonotypes were shared at a level of about 5%.

The authors divided CD4+ cells into CD45RA+ naive and CD45RA-negative memory subsets. This clone was detected only once. The antigen remains undetermined. Germline lookup yields CDR1 SGHRS and CDR2 YFSETQ. Trimming left V 0 bases short and J 1 base short, with 10 bases between. There are 15 residues in the CDR3. TCRdb's table, derived via immunoSEQ multiplex PCR, lists solely in-frame clones and lacks some. The profile shows approximately 530,000 clones, around 95% of them singletons. Sequencing input: naive CD4+ T cells sorted from blood. Sample subset: CD45RA+ positively selected. The V call is TRBV5-1, the J call TRBJ1-1; D is possibly TRBD1 (6 bases). The sequence was obtained from a woman between 25 and 40 years old in good health. The CDR3 protein is CASSLEGERNTEAFF. The CDR3 coding sequence is TGCGCCAGCAGCTTGGAGGGGGAGAGGAACACTGAAGCTTTCTTT. Full variable domain (missing parts from reference TRBV5-1 and TRBJ1-1): KAGVTQTPRYLIKTRGQQVTLSCSPISGHRSVSWYQQTPGQGLQFLFEYFSETQRNKGNFPGRFSGRQFSNSRSEMNVSTLELGDSALYLCASSLEGERNTEAFFGQGTRLTVV.